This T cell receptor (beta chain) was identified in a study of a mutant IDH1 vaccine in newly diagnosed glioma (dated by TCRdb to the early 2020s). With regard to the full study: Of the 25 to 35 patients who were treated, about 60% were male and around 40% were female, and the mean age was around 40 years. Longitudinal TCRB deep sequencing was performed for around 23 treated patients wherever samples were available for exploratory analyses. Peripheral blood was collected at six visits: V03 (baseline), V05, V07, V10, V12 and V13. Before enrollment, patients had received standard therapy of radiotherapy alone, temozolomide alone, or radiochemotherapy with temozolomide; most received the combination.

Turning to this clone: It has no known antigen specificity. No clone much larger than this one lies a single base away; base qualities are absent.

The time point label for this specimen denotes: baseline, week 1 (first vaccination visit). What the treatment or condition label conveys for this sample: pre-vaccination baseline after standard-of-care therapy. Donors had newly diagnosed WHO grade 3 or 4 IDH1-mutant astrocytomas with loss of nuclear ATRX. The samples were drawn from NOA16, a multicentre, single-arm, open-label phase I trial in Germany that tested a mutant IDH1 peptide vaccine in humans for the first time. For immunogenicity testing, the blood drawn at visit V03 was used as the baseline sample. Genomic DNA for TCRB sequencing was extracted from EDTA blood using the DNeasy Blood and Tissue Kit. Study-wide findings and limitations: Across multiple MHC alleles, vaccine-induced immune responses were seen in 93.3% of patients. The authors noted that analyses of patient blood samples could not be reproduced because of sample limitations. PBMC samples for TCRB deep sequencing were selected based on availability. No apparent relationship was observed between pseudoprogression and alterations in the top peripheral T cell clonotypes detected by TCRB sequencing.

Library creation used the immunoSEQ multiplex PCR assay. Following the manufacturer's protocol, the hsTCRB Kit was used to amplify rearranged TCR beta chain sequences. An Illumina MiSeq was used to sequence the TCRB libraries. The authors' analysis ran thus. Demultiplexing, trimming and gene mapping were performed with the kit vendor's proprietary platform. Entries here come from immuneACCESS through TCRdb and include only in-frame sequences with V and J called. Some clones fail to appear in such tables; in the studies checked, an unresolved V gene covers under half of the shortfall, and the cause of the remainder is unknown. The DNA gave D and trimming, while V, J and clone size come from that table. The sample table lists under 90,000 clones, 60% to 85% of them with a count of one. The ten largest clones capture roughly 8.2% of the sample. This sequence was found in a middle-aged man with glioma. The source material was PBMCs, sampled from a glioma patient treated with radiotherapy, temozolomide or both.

The encoded CDR3 is CSAKLLYGYTF. The bases read TGCAGTGCTAAACTTCTCTATGGCTACACCTTC. The chain links TRBV20-1 with TRBJ1-2; no D segment can be confidently identified. The CDR3 numbers 11 residues from cysteine through phenylalanine. Only CDR3 DNA remains: 33 bases, in frame from the first base. Per the germline V gene (reference sequence), DFQATT is the CDR1 and SNEGSKA is the CDR2. V sheds 4 bases and J sheds 4 bases, leaving 7 bases between their ends.